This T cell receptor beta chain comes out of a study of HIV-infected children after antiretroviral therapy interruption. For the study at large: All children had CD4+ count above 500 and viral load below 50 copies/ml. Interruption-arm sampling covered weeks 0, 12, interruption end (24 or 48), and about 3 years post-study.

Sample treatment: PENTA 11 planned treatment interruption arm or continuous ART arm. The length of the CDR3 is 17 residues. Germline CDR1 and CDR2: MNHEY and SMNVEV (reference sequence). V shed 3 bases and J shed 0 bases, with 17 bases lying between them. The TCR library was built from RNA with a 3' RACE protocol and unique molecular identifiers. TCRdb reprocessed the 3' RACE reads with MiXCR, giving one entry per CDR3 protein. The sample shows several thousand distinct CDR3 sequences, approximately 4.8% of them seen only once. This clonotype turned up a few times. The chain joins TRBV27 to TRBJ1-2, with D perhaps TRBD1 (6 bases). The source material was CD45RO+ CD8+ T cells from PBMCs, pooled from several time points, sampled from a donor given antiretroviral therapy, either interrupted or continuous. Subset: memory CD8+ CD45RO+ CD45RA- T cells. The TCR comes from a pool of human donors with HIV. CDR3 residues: CASSFKLGGGPNYGYTF. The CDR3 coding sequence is TGTGCCAGCAGTTTCAAGCTTGGTGGGGGGCCTAACTATGGCTACACCTTC.